This TCR beta chain stems from a study of blood T cell repertoires in COVID-19. Overall study: Samples taken during acute and convalescent COVID-19 were collected in the United States, Italy and Spain. PBMCs, B-cell-depleted T cells, or T cells were the source of the cDNA or gDNA that made up the material.

How the authors handled the data: Reference gene primers were amplified, and this amplification served to estimate nucleated cell counts. Libraries were prepared by immunoSEQ multiplex PCR; TCRdb keeps only in-frame clonotypes and omits some of them. V, J and clone size were drawn from that table, and D and trimming were deduced from the DNA. Altogether roughly 16,000 clones are present, roughly 88% being singletons, with the ten largest covering about 2.5%. Germline CDR1 MDHEN, CDR2 SYDVKM. Trimming removed 5 bases from V and 4 bases from J; junction bases left unmatched: 9. This CDR3 comprises 15 residues.

The chain employs TRBV28 and TRBJ1-2; 8 nucleotides match TRBD1. The sample comprised peripheral blood. This receptor was obtained from a human donor in a cohort sampled during active COVID-19. CDR3 loop: CASSRAGGAGYGYTF. DNA of the CDR3: TGTGCCAGCAGTCGTGCAGGGGGCGCCGGCTATGGCTACACCTTC.